The sequence of this TCR beta chain was determined in a study of chemoradiotherapy in HPV16-positive cancers. The wider study: Candidate HPV-specific T-cell clones and common TCR motifs came from functional assays in a couple of HPV16-positive patients.

Clones were sequenced by immunoSEQ multiplex PCR, and TCRdb holds only the in-frame ones, with some missing. The sample has about 35,000 clones; over 80% are singletons. Study-level results: HPV-responsive T-cell expansion during chemoradiotherapy was linked to improved recurrence-free survival in HPV16-positive patients. During treatment, candidate HPV-specific clones and E7-related motifs expanded in tumor.

Comments on this clone: Its antigen is currently unknown.

Repeated repertoire sampling spanned the course of chemoradiotherapy. V shed 0 bases and J shed 2 bases, with 6 bases lying between them. The CDR3 totals 15 residues. Germline-derived CDR1 and CDR2 are SGHKS and YYEKEE (reference sequence). The chain joins TRBV5-5 to TRBJ2-6; D uncertain. Sequenced here: blood, sampled from a patient who underwent chemoradiotherapy. The receptor was derived from a human donor with HPV-associated anogenital cancer. The CDR3 reads CASSLVRAGANVLTF. CDR3 coding DNA: TGTGCCAGCAGCTTGGTCCGGGCTGGGGCCAACGTCCTGACTTTC.